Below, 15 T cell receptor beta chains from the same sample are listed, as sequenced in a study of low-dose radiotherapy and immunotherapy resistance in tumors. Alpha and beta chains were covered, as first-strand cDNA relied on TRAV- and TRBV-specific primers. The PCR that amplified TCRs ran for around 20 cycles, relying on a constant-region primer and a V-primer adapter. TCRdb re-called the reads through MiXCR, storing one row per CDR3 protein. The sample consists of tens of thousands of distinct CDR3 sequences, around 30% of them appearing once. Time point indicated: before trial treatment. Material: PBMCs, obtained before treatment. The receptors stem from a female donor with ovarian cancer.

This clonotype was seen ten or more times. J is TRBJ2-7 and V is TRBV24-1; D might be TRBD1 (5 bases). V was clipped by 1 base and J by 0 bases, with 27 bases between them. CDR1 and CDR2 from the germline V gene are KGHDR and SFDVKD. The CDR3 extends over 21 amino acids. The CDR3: CATSDFRGTGLILLNSYEQYF. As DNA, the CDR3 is TGTGCCACCAGTGATTTCCGAGGAACAGGCCTGATACTCTTGAACTCCTACGAGCAGTACTTC.

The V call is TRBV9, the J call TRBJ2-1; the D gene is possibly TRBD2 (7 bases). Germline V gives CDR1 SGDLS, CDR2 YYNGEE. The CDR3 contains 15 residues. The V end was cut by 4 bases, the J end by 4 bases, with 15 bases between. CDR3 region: CASSTAGDIYNEQFF. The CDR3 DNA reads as TGTGCCAGCAGCACCGCGGGGGACATATACAATGAGCAGTTCTTC.

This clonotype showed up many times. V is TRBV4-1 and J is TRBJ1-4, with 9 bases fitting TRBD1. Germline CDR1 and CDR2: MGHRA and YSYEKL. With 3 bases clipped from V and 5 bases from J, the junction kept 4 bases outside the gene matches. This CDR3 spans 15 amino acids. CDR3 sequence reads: CASSQFGTGNEKLFF. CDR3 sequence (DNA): TGCGCCAGCAGCCAGTTTGGGACAGGGAATGAAAAACTGTTTTTT.

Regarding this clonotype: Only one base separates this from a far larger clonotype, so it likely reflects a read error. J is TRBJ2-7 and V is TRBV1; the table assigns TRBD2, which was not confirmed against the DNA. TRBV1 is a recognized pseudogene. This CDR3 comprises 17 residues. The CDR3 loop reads CANSQGPSGPSSYEQYF. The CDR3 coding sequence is TGCGCCAACAGCCAAGGCCCTAGCGGGCCGAGCTCCTACGAGCAGTACTTC.

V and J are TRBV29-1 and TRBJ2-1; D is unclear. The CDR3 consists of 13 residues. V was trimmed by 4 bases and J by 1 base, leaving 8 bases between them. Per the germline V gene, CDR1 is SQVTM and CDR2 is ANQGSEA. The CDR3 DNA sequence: TGCAGCGTTGTTAGGGTTTCCTACAATGAGCAGTTCTTC. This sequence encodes CSVVRVSYNEQFF.

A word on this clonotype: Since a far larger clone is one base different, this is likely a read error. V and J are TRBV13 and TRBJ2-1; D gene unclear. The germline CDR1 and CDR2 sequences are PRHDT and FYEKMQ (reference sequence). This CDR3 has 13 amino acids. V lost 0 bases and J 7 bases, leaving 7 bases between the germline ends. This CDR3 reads CASSLGTRNEQFF. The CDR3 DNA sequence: TGTGCCAGCAGCTTAGGCACCCGGAATGAGCAGTTCTTC. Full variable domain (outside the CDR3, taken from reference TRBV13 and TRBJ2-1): AAGVIQSPRHLIKEKRETATLKCYPIPRHDTVYWYQQGPGQDPQFLISFYEKMQSDKGSIPDRFSAQQFSDYHSELNMSSLELGDSALYFCASSLGTRNEQFFGPGTRLTVL.

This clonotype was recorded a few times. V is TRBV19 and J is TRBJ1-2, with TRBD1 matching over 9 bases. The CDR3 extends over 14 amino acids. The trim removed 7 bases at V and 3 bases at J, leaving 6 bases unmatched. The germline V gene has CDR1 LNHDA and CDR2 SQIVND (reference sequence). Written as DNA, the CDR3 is TGTGCCAGTACGAGGGACAGGGCGGACTATGGCTACACCTTC. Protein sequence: CASTRDRADYGYTF.

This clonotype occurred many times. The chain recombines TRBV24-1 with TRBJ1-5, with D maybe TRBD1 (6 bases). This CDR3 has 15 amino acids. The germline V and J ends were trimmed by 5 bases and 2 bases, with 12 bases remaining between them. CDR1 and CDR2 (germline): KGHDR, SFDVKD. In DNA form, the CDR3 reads TGTGCCACCAGTGCCGGGGGCCGGGGCAATCAGCCCCAGCATTTT. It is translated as CATSAGGRGNQPQHF.

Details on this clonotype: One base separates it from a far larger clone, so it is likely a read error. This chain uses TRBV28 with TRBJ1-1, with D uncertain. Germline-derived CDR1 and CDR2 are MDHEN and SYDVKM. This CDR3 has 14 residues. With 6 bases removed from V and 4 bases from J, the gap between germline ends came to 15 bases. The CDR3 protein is CASSFKGTSTEAFF. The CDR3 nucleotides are TGTGCCAGCAGCTTCAAAGGCACATCCACTGAAGCTTTCTTT.

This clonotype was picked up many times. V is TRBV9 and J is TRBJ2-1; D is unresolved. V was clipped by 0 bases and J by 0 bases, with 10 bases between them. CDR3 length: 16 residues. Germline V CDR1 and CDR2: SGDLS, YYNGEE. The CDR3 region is CASSVGQTASYNEQFF. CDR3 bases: TGTGCCAGCAGCGTAGGTCAGACCGCCTCCTACAATGAGCAGTTCTTC.

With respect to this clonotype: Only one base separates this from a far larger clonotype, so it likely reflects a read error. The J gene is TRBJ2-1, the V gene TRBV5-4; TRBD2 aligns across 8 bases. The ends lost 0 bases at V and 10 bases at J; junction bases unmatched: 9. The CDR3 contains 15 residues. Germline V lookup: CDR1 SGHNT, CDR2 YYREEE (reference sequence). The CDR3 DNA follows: TGTGCCAGCAGCTTGGTGAGCGGGAGCATTGCCGAGCAGTTCTTC. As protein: CASSLVSGSIAEQFF.

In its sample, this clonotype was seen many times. The CDR3 coding sequence is TGCAGTGCTAGAGCTAGCGGAGCCACTTTCTCCTACAATGAGCAGTTCTTC. It yields the protein CSARASGATFSYNEQFF. The V gene is TRBV20-1, the J gene TRBJ2-1, with TRBD2 matching over 7 bases. Looked up from germline, CDR1 is DFQATT and CDR2 is SNEGSKA (reference sequence). Trimming took 1 base from V and 0 from J; bases not matched to a gene: 9. The CDR3 runs 17 residues.

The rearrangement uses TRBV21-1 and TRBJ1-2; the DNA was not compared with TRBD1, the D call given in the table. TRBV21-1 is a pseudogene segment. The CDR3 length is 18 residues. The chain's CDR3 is CASSKVPGSSPASCGYTF. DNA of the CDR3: TGTGCCAGCAGCAAAGTTCCCGGTTCCAGCCCCGCTTCATGTGGCTACACCTTC.

The CDR3 is CSVEDGPGRYNEQFF. Here the CDR3 DNA reads TGCAGCGTTGAAGACGGCCCAGGGCGCTACAATGAGCAGTTCTTC. The chain joins TRBV29-1 to TRBJ2-1; D is perhaps TRBD1 (5 bases). Trimming shortened V by 0 bases and J by 3 bases, and 12 bases separated the two germline ends. Per the germline V gene, CDR1 is SQVTM and CDR2 is ANQGSEA. The CDR3 has 15 residues.

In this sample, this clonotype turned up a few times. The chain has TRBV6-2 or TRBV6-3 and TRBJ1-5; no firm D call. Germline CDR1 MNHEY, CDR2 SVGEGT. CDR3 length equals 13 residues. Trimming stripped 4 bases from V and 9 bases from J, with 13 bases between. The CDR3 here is CASSSPGPGPQHF. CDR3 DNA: TGTGCCAGCAGTTCCCCCGGGCCGGGGCCCCAGCATTTT.